A few counts support the clone carrying this T cell receptor beta chain. Trimming removed 2 bases at V and 7 bases at J, with 6 bases between. Germline V lookup: CDR1 MNHEY, CDR2 SMNVEV (reference sequence). This CDR3 comprises 12 residues. The data were taken from a study of blood T cell repertoires in COVID-19. As handled by the study authors: It was from reference gene primer amplification that nucleated cell counts were estimated. The table came from immunoSEQ multiplex PCR; TCRdb's copy has only in-frame clones and leaves some out. That table is the source of V, J and clone size, and D and trimming were worked out from the DNA. The sample shows approximately 40,000 clones, 85% to 90% of them seen only once.

Specimen: peripheral blood. The V call is TRBV27, the J call TRBJ2-1, with no clear D. The TCR was taken from a man aged 50 to 60 in a cohort sampled during active COVID-19. For the CDR3, the DNA is TGTGCCAGCAGTTTAAACAGAAATGAGCAGTTCTTC. Protein sequence: CASSLNRNEQFF.